These T cell receptor beta chains were read from a single sample in a study of blood T cell repertoires in COVID-19. TCRdb's copy holds only in-frame clones and misses some; the assay was immunoSEQ multiplex PCR. In the table there are about 260,000 clones, almost 85% of which are singletons. Sequencing was carried out using peripheral blood. These receptors all come from a woman of 80 years or more with acute or convalescent COVID-19. CDR3s include the opening cysteine and the closing phenylalanine or tryptophan. Each record gives: V gene, clone size, J gene, D gene, CDR3 DNA, CDR3 protein. D genes are given only for firm matches. Size tells how often a clone was seen (once, few, many) or the class of an expanded clone, and some rows leave it out.

TRBV4-1	-	TRBJ2-3	-	TGCGCCAGCAGCCAAGGAGGGGGGCGGGAGAGGTCAGATACGCAGTATTTT	CASSQGGGRERSDTQYF
TRBV4-1	-	TRBJ1-5	TRBD1	TGCGCCAGCAGCCTGACGCAGGGGGGAAGCAATCAGCCCCAGCATTTT	CASSLTQGGSNQPQHF
TRBV18	few	TRBJ2-7	TRBD2	TGTGCCAGCTCTCCCCGAGGCCCGGGAGGGTCCTACGAGCAGTACTTC	CASSPRGPGGSYEQYF
TRBV5-1	-	TRBJ1-2	TRBD1	TGCGCCAGCAGCTCCGGGACAGCGGCACCCTATGGCTACACCTTC	CASSSGTAAPYGYTF
TRBV5-4	-	TRBJ2-2	TRBD1	TGTGCCAGCAGCTCTGGACAGGGAGATACCGGGGAGCTGTTTTTT	CASSSGQGDTGELFF
TRBV4-2	-	TRBJ2-3	TRBD2	TGTGCCAGCAGCCCGACTAGCGCTCGCACAGATACGCAGTATTTT	CASSPTSARTDTQYF
TRBV27	-	TRBJ2-3	-	TGTGCCAGCAGTTCCATGACAGGTCGAGAAAAGCAGTATTTT	CASSSMTGREKQYF
TRBV5-6	-	TRBJ2-7	TRBD1	TGTGCCAGCAGCCCCGGGACAGGGTTTTCCTACGAGCAGTACTTC	CASSPGTGFSYEQYF
TRBV5-6	-	TRBJ2-5	TRBD1	TGTGCCAGCAGCTCACAGGGGGCCCAAGAGACCCAGTACTTC	CASSSQGAQETQYF
TRBV7-6	-	TRBJ2-5	TRBD2	TGTGCCAGCAGCGCCGGATCAGCGGGGCCAGTGGAGACCCAGTACTTC	CASSAGSAGPVETQYF
TRBV5-1	-	TRBJ2-7	-	TGCGCCAGCAGCTTGGCATCCACAATTGTTTACGAGCAGTACTTC	CASSLASTIVYEQYF
TRBV7-2	-	TRBJ2-5	-	TGTGCCAGCAGCTTAGCTCGGGGTGGCGGGGAGACCCAGTACTTC	CASSLARGGGETQYF
TRBV7-3	-	TRBJ2-2	TRBD2	TGTGCCAGCCGTCCTAGCGGGGGTGATGGCGGGGAGCTGTTTTTT	CASRPSGGDGGELFF
TRBV7-2	few	TRBJ2-7	-	TGTGCCAGCAGCTTAGCGGGGGCAGGGAGGGACGAGCAGTACTTC	CASSLAGAGRDEQYF
TRBV7-2	once	TRBJ2-1	TRBD2	TGTGCCAGCAGCTTACGATCAGCGGGATCTTCCCACAATGAGCAGTTCTTC	CASSLRSAGSSHNEQFF
TRBV19	-	TRBJ1-1	TRBD1	TGTGCCAGTAGTTCTTCCCACAGGGGGAACACTGAAGCTTTCTTT	CASSSSHRGNTEAFF
TRBV28	few	TRBJ2-7	TRBD2	TGTGCCAGCCACGGCCCTAGCGGGAGGACCTACGAGCAGTACTTC	CASHGPSGRTYEQYF
TRBV14	-	TRBJ2-7	TRBD2	TGTGCCAGCAGCCAAGCCAGGGGGCCAGGGACTAGCGGGGCCTACGAGCAGTACTTC	CASSQARGPGTSGAYEQYF
TRBV7-2	-	TRBJ2-3	TRBD2	TGTGCCAGCAGCTTTTCGGGGGGGGGAGATACGCAGTATTTT	CASSFSGGGDTQYF
TRBV12-3/TRBV12-4	-	TRBJ1-1	-	TGTGCCAGCAGCTCGAACACTGAAGCTTTCTTT	CASSSNTEAFF
TRBV10-3	-	TRBJ1-5	-	TGTGCCATCAGTGAGTCCGCGGGACCAGGTCAGCCCCAGCATTTT	CAISESAGPGQPQHF
TRBV15	-	TRBJ2-7	-	TGTGCCACCAGCAGAGATTACGGGGGGCAGGACGAGCAGTACTTC	CATSRDYGGQDEQYF
TRBV30	-	TRBJ1-2	TRBD1	TGTGCCTGGAGTGACAGCAGGGGGAGAAACACCTTC	CAWSDSRGRNTF
TRBV6-1	-	TRBJ2-1	TRBD2	TGTGCCAGCAGTGACGTCCTTCGGGGGGAGTTACGACATGGCAATGAGCAGTTCTTC	CASSDVLRGELRHGNEQFF
TRBV18	-	TRBJ1-2	-	TGTGCCAGCTCACCAGGAGAGTACTATGGCTACACCTTC	CASSPGEYYGYTF
TRBV7-8	-	TRBJ2-5	TRBD2	TGTGCCAGCAGCTTAGATAGCGGGAGGGAGACCCAGTACTTC	CASSLDSGRETQYF
TRBV5-1	-	TRBJ1-1	-	TGCGCCAGCACCTACGGCCCCAGGGGAGTGAGCACTGAAGCTTTCTTT	CASTYGPRGVSTEAFF
TRBV7-2	-	TRBJ1-5	TRBD1	TGTGCCAGCAGCCTGGGACAGGGGAACAATCAGCCCCAGCATTTT	CASSLGQGNNQPQHF
TRBV2	once	TRBJ2-3	-	TGTGCCAGCAGTACGGGGGGCACAGATACGCAGTATTTT	CASSTGGTDTQYF
TRBV11-1	-	TRBJ2-7	TRBD1	TGTGCCAGCAGCTTACTATCGACAGGGGGCTTCGAGCAGTACTTC	CASSLLSTGGFEQYF
TRBV7-3	-	TRBJ2-2	-	TGTGCCAGCAGCTTAATTGCGGCCACCGGGGAGCTGTTTTTT	CASSLIAATGELFF
TRBV7-2	once	TRBJ1-2	-	TGTGCCAGCAGCTTAGTCGGGGGGATTAATGGCTACACCTTC	CASSLVGGINGYTF
TRBV25-1	-	TRBJ2-7	-	TGTGCCAGCAGATCTATCGGGGAGTCCTACGAGCAGTACTTC	CASRSIGESYEQYF
TRBV2	-	TRBJ2-7	TRBD2	TGTGCCAGCAGAGCGGGAGTTAGGTACGAGCAGTACTTC	CASRAGVRYEQYF
TRBV25-1	once	TRBJ1-2	-	TGTGCCAGCAGTGGAGAGGTCGGGTTCTTTTCCACTAACTATGGCTACACCTTC	CASSGEVGFFSTNYGYTF
TRBV28	-	TRBJ1-4	-	TGTGCCAGCAGAGCGGGACATTCAGAAAAACTGTTTTTT	CASRAGHSEKLFF
TRBV28	-	TRBJ1-6	TRBD1	TGTGCCAGCATTCGGGACAGGGGATTTTCACCCCTCCACTTT	CASIRDRGFSPLHF
TRBV4-3	-	TRBJ1-1	TRBD1	TGCGCCAGCAGCCAAGGACAGGGGGTACTCACTGAAGCTTTCTTT	CASSQGQGVLTEAFF
TRBV18	few	TRBJ2-2	TRBD1	TGTGCCAGCTCACCCCAGGGGGCGCAAACCGGGGAGCTGTTTTTT	CASSPQGAQTGELFF
TRBV7-2	-	TRBJ1-6	-	TGTGCCAGCAGCTTAATGGGGGGCTCCTATAATTCACCCCTCCACTTT	CASSLMGGSYNSPLHF
TRBV4-1	-	TRBJ2-3	TRBD1	TGCGCCAGCAGCCCCAGTAGGACAGGGGGCCGGAGAGATACGCAGTATTTT	CASSPSRTGGRRDTQYF
TRBV19	-	TRBJ2-3	-	TGTGCCAGTAGTATCTCCGACTACCAGTATTTT	CASSISDYQYF
TRBV3-1/TRBV3-2	-	TRBJ1-2	-	TGTGCCAGCAGCCAAGATGCGAATGGCTACACCTTC	CASSQDANGYTF
TRBV5-6	-	TRBJ2-5	TRBD2	TGTGCCAGCACCCAGACTAGCGGGGGCTCATTGGACTTC	CASTQTSGGSLDF
TRBV11-2	-	TRBJ2-7	TRBD1	TGTGCCAGCAGCTCGCCGGGACAGGGTATCAACGAGCAGTACTTC	CASSSPGQGINEQYF
TRBV5-4	few	TRBJ2-7	TRBD1	TGTGCCAGCAGCTTGGACCCGACAGGGGGGAGCTACGAGCAGTACTTC	CASSLDPTGGSYEQYF
TRBV18	-	TRBJ2-3	-	TGTGCCAGCTCACCAGCACGGGGGACAGATACGCAGTATTTT	CASSPARGTDTQYF
TRBV6-6	-	TRBJ1-1	TRBD1	TGTGCCAGCAGTCAGACTCGACAGGGCTGGCACACTGAAGCTTTCTTT	CASSQTRQGWHTEAFF
TRBV7-6	-	TRBJ2-2	TRBD1	TGTGCCAGCAGCTTCTCGACAGGGACGACCGGGGAGCTGTTTTTT	CASSFSTGTTGELFF
TRBV7-6	-	TRBJ2-2	TRBD2	TGTGCCACCCAAAGCGGGAGTATCACCGGGGAGCTGTTTTTT	CATQSGSITGELFF
TRBV9	-	TRBJ1-3	-	TGTGCCAGCAGCGTAGACTCCTTAGTAGGAAACACCATATATTTT	CASSVDSLVGNTIYF
TRBV5-1	-	TRBJ1-4	TRBD1	TGCGCCAGCAGCTTGCGACAGGGTCGAGCTAATGAAAAACTGTTTTTT	CASSLRQGRANEKLFF
TRBV19	-	TRBJ1-6	TRBD1	TGTGCCAGTAGTATACCCAGTAGAGGACAGGGGAACGGATCACCCCTCCACTTT	CASSIPSRGQGNGSPLHF
TRBV18	-	TRBJ1-5	-	TGTGCCAGCTCAGCCGACTCGGGATTCCAGCCCCAGCATTTT	CASSADSGFQPQHF
TRBV5-4	-	TRBJ2-1	-	TGTGCCAGCAGCTCCGGACTTCCCCGACGGGCCTACAATGAGCAGTTCTTC	CASSSGLPRRAYNEQFF
TRBV7-2	-	TRBJ2-1	-	TGTGCCAGCAGCTTAGTTGGGTTATTAGAGGGCAATGAGCAGTTCTTC	CASSLVGLLEGNEQFF
TRBV5-5	-	TRBJ1-2	TRBD1	TGTGCCAGCAGCGCGACAGGGGGCGAGGGCTACACCTTC	CASSATGGEGYTF
TRBV28	-	TRBJ1-4	-	TGTGCCAGCAGTTTGGGGCCCAGCAGGCCTAGTGAAAAACTGTTTTTT	CASSLGPSRPSEKLFF
TRBV5-6	-	TRBJ1-4	-	TGTGCCAGCAGCTTGGCCGGGAGCCACAAACGTGGTGAAAAACTGTTTTTT	CASSLAGSHKRGEKLFF
TRBV7-3	-	TRBJ2-2	-	TGTGCCAGCAGCCCGGCCCGCAAACAGACCGGGGAGCTGTTTTTT	CASSPARKQTGELFF